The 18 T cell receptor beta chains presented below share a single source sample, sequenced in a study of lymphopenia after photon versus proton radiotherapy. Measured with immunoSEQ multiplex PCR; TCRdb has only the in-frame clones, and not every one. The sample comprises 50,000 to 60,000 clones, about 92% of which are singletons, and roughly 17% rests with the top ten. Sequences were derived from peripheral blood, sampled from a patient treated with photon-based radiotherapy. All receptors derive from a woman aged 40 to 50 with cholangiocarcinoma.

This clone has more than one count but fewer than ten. The CDR3 DNA is TGTGCCAGCAGCCACCACAGGGTGGGTGCCACTGAAGCTTTCTTT. Residues: CASSHHRVGATEAFF. The gene calls are TRBV5-4 and TRBJ1-1; D may be TRBD1 (6 bases). V was pared by 4 bases and J by 4 bases, with 17 bases between. The CDR3 runs to 15 residues. Germline V CDR1 and CDR2: SGHNT, YYREEE (reference sequence).

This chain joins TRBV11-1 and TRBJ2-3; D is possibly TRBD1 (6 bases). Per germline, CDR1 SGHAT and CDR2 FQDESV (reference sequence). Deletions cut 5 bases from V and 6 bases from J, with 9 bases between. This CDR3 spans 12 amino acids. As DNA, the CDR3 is TGTGCCAGCAGCGGTGACAGGGATACGCAGTATTTT. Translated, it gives CASSGDRDTQYF.

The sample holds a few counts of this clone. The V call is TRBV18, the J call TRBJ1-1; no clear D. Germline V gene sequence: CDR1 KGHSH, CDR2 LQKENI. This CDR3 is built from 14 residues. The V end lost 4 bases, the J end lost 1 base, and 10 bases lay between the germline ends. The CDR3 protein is CASSQAEKNTEAFF. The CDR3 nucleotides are TGTGCCAGCTCACAAGCGGAAAAGAACACTGAAGCTTTCTTT.

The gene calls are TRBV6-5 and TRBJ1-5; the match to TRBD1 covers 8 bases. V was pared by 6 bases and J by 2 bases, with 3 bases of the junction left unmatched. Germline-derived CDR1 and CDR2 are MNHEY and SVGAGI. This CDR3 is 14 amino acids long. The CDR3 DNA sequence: TGTGCCAGCAGCCAGACAGGGGGCAATCAGCCCCAGCATTTT. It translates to CASSQTGGNQPQHF.

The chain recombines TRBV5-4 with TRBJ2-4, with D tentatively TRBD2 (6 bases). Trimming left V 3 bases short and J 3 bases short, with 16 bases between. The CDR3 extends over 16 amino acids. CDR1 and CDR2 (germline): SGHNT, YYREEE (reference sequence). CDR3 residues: CASSSLGGDFKNIQYF. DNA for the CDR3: TGTGCCAGCAGCTCTCTCGGCGGGGACTTCAAAAACATTCAGTACTTC.

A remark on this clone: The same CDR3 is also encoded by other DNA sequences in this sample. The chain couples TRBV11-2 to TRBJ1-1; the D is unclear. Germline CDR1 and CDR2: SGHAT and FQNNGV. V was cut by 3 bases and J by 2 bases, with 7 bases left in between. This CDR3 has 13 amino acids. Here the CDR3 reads CASSFRVNTEAFF. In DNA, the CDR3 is TGTGCCAGCAGCTTTAGGGTAAACACTGAAGCTTTCTTT.

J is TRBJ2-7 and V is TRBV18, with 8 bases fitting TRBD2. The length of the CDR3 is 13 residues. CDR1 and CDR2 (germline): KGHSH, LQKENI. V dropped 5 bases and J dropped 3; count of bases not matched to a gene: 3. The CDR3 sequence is CASSTSGNYEQYF. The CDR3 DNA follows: TGTGCCAGCTCAACTAGCGGCAACTACGAGCAGTACTTC.

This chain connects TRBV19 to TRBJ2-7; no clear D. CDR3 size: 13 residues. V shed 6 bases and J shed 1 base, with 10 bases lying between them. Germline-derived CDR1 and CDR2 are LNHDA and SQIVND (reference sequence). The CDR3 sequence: CASSLMLSYEQYF. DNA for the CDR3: TGTGCCAGTAGCCTAATGCTATCCTACGAGCAGTACTTC.

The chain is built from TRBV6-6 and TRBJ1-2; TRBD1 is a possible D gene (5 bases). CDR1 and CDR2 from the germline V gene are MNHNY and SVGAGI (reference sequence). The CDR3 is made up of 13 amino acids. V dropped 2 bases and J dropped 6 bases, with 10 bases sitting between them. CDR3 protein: CASSYEGDHGYTF. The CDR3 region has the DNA TGTGCCAGCAGTTACGAAGGGGACCATGGCTACACCTTC.

CDR3 protein: CASSSREEGAEQFF. The CDR3 coding sequence is TGCGCCAGCAGCTCCCGAGAAGAGGGTGCCGAGCAGTTCTTC. This rearrangement joins TRBV4-1 to TRBJ2-1; D possibly corresponds to TRBD2 (5 bases). Trimming took off 5 bases at V and 10 bases at J, with 18 bases between the two ends. The V gene's germline CDR1 is MGHRA and CDR2 YSYEKL. The CDR3 has 14 residues.

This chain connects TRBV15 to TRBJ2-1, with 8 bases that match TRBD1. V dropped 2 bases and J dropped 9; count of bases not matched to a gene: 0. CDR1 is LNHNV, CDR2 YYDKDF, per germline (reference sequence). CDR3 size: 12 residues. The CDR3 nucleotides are TGTGCCACCAGCAGACAGGGGGCTGAGCAGTTCTTC. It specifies CATSRQGAEQFF.

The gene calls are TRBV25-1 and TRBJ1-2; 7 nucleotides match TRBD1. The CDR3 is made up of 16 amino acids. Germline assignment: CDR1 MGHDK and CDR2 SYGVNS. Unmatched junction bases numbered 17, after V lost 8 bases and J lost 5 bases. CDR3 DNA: TGTGCCAGCGTACCTAGACAGGGATTCCCTTATTATGGCTACACCTTC. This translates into CASVPRQGFPYYGYTF.

CDR3 amino acids: CASSSMPGDRLTGGYTF. Here the CDR3 DNA reads TGCGCCAGCAGCTCCATGCCCGGGGACAGGCTAACAGGGGGCTACACCTTC. This rearrangement joins TRBV5-1 to TRBJ1-2; the match to TRBD1 covers 8 bases. Germline CDR1 is SGHRS and CDR2 is YFSETQ. Trimming at V came to 3 bases and at J to 8 bases, leaving 18 bases not matched to a gene. This CDR3 spans 17 amino acids.

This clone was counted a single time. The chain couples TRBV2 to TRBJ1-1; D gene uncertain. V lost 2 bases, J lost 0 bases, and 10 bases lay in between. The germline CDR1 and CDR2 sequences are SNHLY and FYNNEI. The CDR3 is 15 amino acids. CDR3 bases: TGTGCCAGCAGTGAATTTAGGAATATGAACACTGAAGCTTTCTTT. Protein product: CASSEFRNMNTEAFF.

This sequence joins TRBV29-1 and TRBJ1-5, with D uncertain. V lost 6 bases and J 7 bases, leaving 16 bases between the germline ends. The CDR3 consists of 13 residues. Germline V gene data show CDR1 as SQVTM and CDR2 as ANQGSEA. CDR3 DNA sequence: TGCAGCGTCCAACCGGGGTTTGAGCAGCCCCAGCATTTT. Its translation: CSVQPGFEQPQHF.

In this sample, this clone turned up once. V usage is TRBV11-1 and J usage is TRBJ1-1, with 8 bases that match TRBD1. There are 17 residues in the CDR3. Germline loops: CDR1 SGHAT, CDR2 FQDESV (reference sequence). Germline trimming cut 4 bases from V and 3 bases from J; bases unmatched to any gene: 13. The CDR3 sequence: CASSYPRGRGEDTEAFF. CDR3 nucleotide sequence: TGTGCCAGCAGCTATCCCAGGGGGCGCGGGGAGGACACTGAAGCTTTCTTT.

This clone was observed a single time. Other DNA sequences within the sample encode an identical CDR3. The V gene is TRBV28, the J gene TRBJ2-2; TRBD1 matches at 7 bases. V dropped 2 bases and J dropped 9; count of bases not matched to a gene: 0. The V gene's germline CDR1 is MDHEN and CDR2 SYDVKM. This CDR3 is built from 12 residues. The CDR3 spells CASSLRGRELFF. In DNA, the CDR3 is TGTGCCAGCAGTTTAAGGGGGCGGGAGCTGTTTTTT.

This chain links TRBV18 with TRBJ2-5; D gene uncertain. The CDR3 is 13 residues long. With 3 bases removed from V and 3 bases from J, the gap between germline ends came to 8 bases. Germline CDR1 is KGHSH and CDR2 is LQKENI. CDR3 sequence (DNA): TGTGCCAGCTCACCGCGTATTAAAGAGACCCAGTACTTC. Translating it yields CASSPRIKETQYF.